The sequence of this T cell receptor beta chain was determined in a study of T cell responses to AZD1222 COVID-19 vaccine. Measured with immunoSEQ multiplex PCR; TCRdb has only the in-frame clones, and not every one. The sample lists some 150,000 clones; about 90% were seen once. Trimming cost V 7 bases and J 7 bases, with 11 bases left between them. CDR3 length: 13 amino acids. From germline, CDR1 is SNHLY and CDR2 FYNNEI. The source material was peripheral blood, sampled on day 0 of AZD1222 vaccination. The J gene is TRBJ1-6, the V gene TRBV2; D gene unclear. The sequence derives from an adult in good health. The CDR3 sequence: CASKTIENSPLHF. As DNA, the CDR3 is TGTGCCAGCAAGACGATTGAGAATTCACCCCTCCACTTT.